Presented here are 2 T cell receptor beta chains from one specimen sequenced in a study of cytomegalovirus exposure and HLA in healthy donors. Libraries were prepared by immunoSEQ multiplex PCR; TCRdb keeps only in-frame clonotypes and omits some of them. The sample shows about 360,000 clones, roughly 85% of them seen only once. Sequencing input: PBMCs. The receptors were gathered from a woman younger than 30 in good health and CMV-seronegative.

The chain joins TRBV11-2 to TRBJ2-1; 9 positions agree with TRBD2. Germline CDR1 and CDR2: SGHAT and FQNNGV. The V gene end was trimmed by 3 bases and the J gene end by 6 bases; junction bases not matched to a gene: 6. The CDR3 sequence is 15 residues long. CDR3 DNA: TGTGCCAGCAGCTTTGGTAGCGGGAGTCTCAATGAGCAGTTCTTC. It specifies CASSFGSGSLNEQFF.

The rearrangement joins TRBV12-5 to TRBJ2-6, with 10 bases lining up with TRBD1. Germline loops: CDR1 LGHNT, CDR2 FRNRAP. The CDR3 is 19 amino acids. J was trimmed by 0 bases and V by 2 bases; bases with no gene match: 7. DNA for the CDR3: TGTGCTAGTGGTTTGACTCGACAGGGGGCTGACTCTGGGGCCAACGTCCTGACTTTC. Amino acid sequence: CASGLTRQGADSGANVLTF.